This T cell receptor beta chain is drawn from a study of OX40 agonist ivuxolimab in advanced cancers. Clones were sequenced by immunoSEQ multiplex PCR, and TCRdb holds only the in-frame ones, with some missing. The table has 40,000 to 60,000 clones, approximately 85% seen once. This CDR3 is 15 amino acids long. The germline gives CDR1 GTSNPN, CDR2 SVGIG (reference sequence). Trimming removed 0 bases from V and 6 bases from J; junction bases left unmatched: 4. The receptor was derived from an adult with an advanced solid tumor such as melanoma, head and neck, liver or kidney cancer. The V call is TRBV30, the J call TRBJ2-7; 14 bases fit TRBD2. Here the sequenced sample was CD4+ or CD8+ T cells sorted from blood, taken in a trial of the OX40 agonist ivuxolimab. The CDR3 DNA sequence: TGTGCCTGGAGTGTGGGACTAGCGGGAGTGAGCGAGCAGTACTTC. It translates to CAWSVGLAGVSEQYF. The complete variable domain, with remaining parts taken from reference TRBV30 and TRBJ2-7, reads SQTIHQWPATLVQPVGSPLSLECTVEGTSNPNLYWYRQAAGRGLQLLFYSVGIGQISSEVPQNLSASRPQDRQFILSSKKLLLSDSGFYLCAWSVGLAGVSEQYFGPGTRLTVT.